Below, 29 T cell receptor beta chains from the same sample are listed, as sequenced in a study of shared clonotypes between healthy human individuals. Generated by immunoSEQ multiplex PCR, the TCRdb table keeps only in-frame clones and is missing some. The table records more than 600,000 clones, 92% of them present only once. Naivety among CD8 cells was defined by CD45RO negativity and positive CCR7 selection, thereby excluding terminally differentiated effector memory CD45RA+ cells. Source material: naive CD8+ T cells sorted from blood. All receptors come from a man aged 25-45 years in good health.

V and J are TRBV4-1 and TRBJ2-7; D might be TRBD2 (5 bases). This CDR3 is built from 14 residues. V gave up 8 bases and J gave up 2 bases, with 16 bases separating them. Per the germline V gene, CDR1 is MGHRA and CDR2 is YSYEKL. CDR3 sequence: CASAKGSGAYEQYF. DNA of the CDR3: TGCGCCAGCGCGAAAGGGAGCGGCGCCTACGAGCAGTACTTC.

The chain joins TRBV28 to TRBJ2-1; D is undetermined. Per the germline V gene, CDR1 is MDHEN and CDR2 is SYDVKM. Trimming removed 3 bases from V and 7 bases from J, with 22 bases in between. CDR3 length equals 17 residues. CDR3: CASSFLMPSRKDNEQFF. The DNA for the CDR3 is TGTGCCAGCAGTTTTTTAATGCCTAGTAGAAAGGATAATGAGCAGTTCTTC.

The V gene is TRBV5-1, the J gene TRBJ1-1; no firm D call. Per the germline V gene, CDR1 is SGHRS and CDR2 is YFSETQ. V was shortened by 4 bases and J by 7 bases, with 11 bases between the two germline ends. CDR3 length equals 12 residues. CDR3 DNA: TGCGCCAGCAGCGATAAGACTCTTGAAGCTTTCTTT. It codes for CASSDKTLEAFF.

The CDR3 sequence: CASSVPGLLHGELFF. CDR3 coding DNA: TGCGCCAGCAGCGTCCCGGGACTTCTCCACGGGGAGCTGTTTTTT. The V and J genes are TRBV5-1 and TRBJ2-2; perhaps TRBD2 as D (6 bases). Germline loops: CDR1 SGHRS, CDR2 YFSETQ. The CDR3 runs 15 residues. The ends were cut back, 4 bases at V and 7 bases at J, with 17 bases in the middle.

This clone occurred a few times. The CDR3 nucleotides read TGTGCCAGCAGCCGGACAGGTTACGAGCAGTACTTC. The encoded protein is CASSRTGYEQYF. J is TRBJ2-7 and V is TRBV6-5, with 7 positions matching TRBD1. The CDR3 length is 12 residues. In germline, CDR1 is MNHEY, CDR2 SVGAGI. With V trimmed by 6 bases and J by 4 bases, 3 bases remained unmatched.

The CDR3 sequence is CASGRTGGWETQYF. The DNA for the CDR3 is TGTGCCAGCGGCCGGACAGGGGGTTGGGAGACCCAGTACTTC. V and J are TRBV7-9 and TRBJ2-5; 10 nucleotides agree with TRBD1. This CDR3 region has 14 residues. V dropped 8 bases and J dropped 5; count of bases not matched to a gene: 8. Germline CDR1 reads SEHNR; CDR2 reads FQNEAQ (reference sequence).

V usage is TRBV5-6 and J usage is TRBJ2-7; 11 bases are shared with TRBD2. J gave up 3 bases and V 3 bases, and 14 bases lay outside the gene matches. Germline lookup yields CDR1 SGHDT and CDR2 YYEEEE. The CDR3 loop spans 18 amino acids. Written as DNA, the CDR3 is TGTGCCAGCAGCTCCTGGAGAGGCAGACTAGCGGGAATCTACGAGCAGTACTTC. Translating it yields CASSSWRGRLAGIYEQYF.

This sequence joins TRBV11-2 and TRBJ2-5; D is unresolved. Deletions cut 3 bases from V and 5 bases from J, with 13 bases between. CDR3 length: 14 amino acids. Germline values: CDR1 SGHAT, CDR2 FQNNGV. CDR3 DNA: TGTGCCAGCAGCTTCGGGCCGTTGGGGGAGACCCAGTACTTC. Its protein product is CASSFGPLGETQYF.

This clone was counted only a few times. The V and J genes are TRBV19 and TRBJ2-1, with a tentative D call TRBD1 (6 bases). CDR1 LNHDA and CDR2 SQIVND come from the germline V gene (reference sequence). This CDR3 comprises 11 residues. The V and J ends lost 5 bases and 12 bases respectively, with 11 bases between them. CDR3 residues: CASSVGTSQFF. The CDR3, as DNA: TGTGCCAGTAGTGTTGGGACATCGCAGTTCTTC.

The rearrangement links TRBV29-1 to TRBJ2-1, with 10 bases that match TRBD1. Germline-derived CDR1 and CDR2 are SQVTM and ANQGSEA. The CDR3 has 14 residues. V shed 5 bases, J shed 8 bases, and the junction held 9 bases outside the gene matches. CDR3 protein: CSVSGTGDLYEQFF. The CDR3 DNA reads as TGCAGCGTTTCCGGGACAGGGGATTTATATGAGCAGTTCTTC.

V gene TRBV7-9 combines with J gene TRBJ2-7; D is possibly TRBD1 or TRBD2 (7 bases each). Trimming cost V 8 bases and J 4 bases, with 15 bases left between them. Germline V gives CDR1 SEHNR, CDR2 FQNEAQ (reference sequence). The CDR3 loop spans 13 amino acids. The CDR3 protein is CASCGQGGYEQYF. The CDR3 region has the DNA TGTGCCAGCTGCGGGCAGGGGGGGTACGAGCAGTACTTC.

This rearrangement joins TRBV7-8 to TRBJ1-1, with D possibly being TRBD1 (6 bases). This CDR3 region has 16 residues. Trimming removed 6 bases from V and 2 bases from J, with 19 bases in between. The germline gives CDR1 SGHVS, CDR2 FQNEAQ. The CDR3 DNA follows: TGTGCCAGCAGTCCACAGGGTTGGAGAAAAAACACTGAAGCTTTCTTT. The encoded protein is CASSPQGWRKNTEAFF.

This chain joins TRBV11-2 and TRBJ2-2, with D possibly being TRBD2 (5 bases). Per the germline V gene, CDR1 is SGHAT and CDR2 is FQNNGV. With 2 bases removed from V and 3 bases from J, the gap between germline ends came to 16 bases. This CDR3 is 17 amino acids long. CDR3 sequence: CASSLPRTGLDTGELFF. DNA for the CDR3: TGTGCCAGCAGCTTACCCCGGACTGGACTGGACACCGGGGAGCTGTTTTTT. Combining the CDR3 with reference TRBV11-2 and TRBJ2-2 gives the whole variable domain EAGVAQSPRYKIIEKRQSVAFWCNPISGHATLYWYQQILGQGPKLLIQFQNNGVVDDSQLPKDRFSAERLKGVDSTLKIQPAKLEDSAVYLCASSLPRTGLDTGELFFGEGSRLTVL.

This chain uses TRBV14 with TRBJ2-1, with 14 bases identical to TRBD2. The CDR3 has 16 amino acids. Germline CDR1 reads SGHDN; CDR2 reads FVKESK. Trimming cost V 1 base and J 8 bases; bases outside gene matches: 4. In DNA form, the CDR3 reads TGTGCCAGCAGCCAAGTGGCGGGACTAGCGGGAGATGAGCAGTTCTTC. Amino acids: CASSQVAGLAGDEQFF. The whole variable domain, filled in from reference TRBV14 and TRBJ2-1, reads EAGVTQFPSHSVIEKGQTVTLRCDPISGHDNLYWYRRVMGKEIKFLLHFVKESKQDESGMPNNRFLAERTGGTYSTLKVQPAELEDSGVYFCASSQVAGLAGDEQFFGPGTRLTVL.

CDR3: CASSKGQGLVHEQYF. CDR3 nucleotides: TGTGCCAGCAGTAAGGGCCAGGGGTTAGTCCACGAGCAGTACTTC. The V gene is TRBV6-5, the J gene TRBJ2-7, with D perhaps TRBD1 (6 bases). Deletions cut 5 bases from V and 5 bases from J, with 19 bases between. This CDR3 has 15 residues. Germline lookup yields CDR1 MNHEY and CDR2 SVGAGI.

This clone showed up just a few times. Other nucleotide sequences from this sample produce the same CDR3. The genes are TRBV5-4 and TRBJ2-3, with D hard to call. There are 11 residues in the CDR3. Between the trimmed V and J ends, which lost 7 bases and 2 bases, there was a span of 5 bases. From germline, CDR1 is SGHNT and CDR2 YYREEE (reference sequence). The CDR3 loop is CASGDTDTQYF. The CDR3 DNA reads as TGTGCCAGCGGAGACACAGATACGCAGTATTTT.

CDR3 bases: TGTGCCAGCAGTCTGACAGGGGCGGGAACCGGGGAGCTGTTTTTT. It encodes CASSLTGAGTGELFF. V is TRBV28 and J is TRBJ2-2; 8 bases fit TRBD1. V trimming: 5 bases; J trimming: 5 bases; junction bases outside the gene matches: 7. The germline gives CDR1 MDHEN, CDR2 SYDVKM. The CDR3 covers 15 residues.

V usage is TRBV7-6 and J usage is TRBJ1-4; D is perhaps TRBD1 (6 bases). The CDR3 covers 12 residues. Trimming left V 5 bases short and J 11 bases short, with 12 bases between. The germline V gene has CDR1 SGHVS and CDR2 FNYEAQ. The CDR3 here is CASSQGQSKLFF. In DNA, the CDR3 is TGTGCCAGCAGCCAAGGACAGTCGAAACTGTTTTTT.

The chain links TRBV9 to TRBJ2-1; the match to TRBD2 covers 7 bases. The germline V gene has CDR1 SGDLS and CDR2 YYNGEE. The CDR3 is 16 residues long. Trimming took 0 bases from V and 4 from J; bases not matched to a gene: 7. The DNA for the CDR3 is TGTGCCAGCAGCGTAGCTGGGGGGAGGGCTTACAATGAGCAGTTCTTC. Residues: CASSVAGGRAYNEQFF.

The V and J genes are TRBV7-9 and TRBJ2-1; no firm D call. The ends were cut back, 1 base at V and 10 bases at J, with 17 bases in the middle. CDR3 size: 15 residues. Germline V gives CDR1 SEHNR, CDR2 FQNEAQ (reference sequence). The CDR3 protein is CASSLGRNPRTEQFF. The CDR3 DNA reads as TGTGCCAGCAGCTTAGGGCGCAACCCACGGACCGAGCAGTTCTTC.

The chain joins TRBV5-6 to TRBJ2-7; D may be TRBD2 (5 bases). The germline V gene has CDR1 SGHDT and CDR2 YYEEEE. Trimming stripped 5 bases from V and 3 bases from J, with 12 bases between. This CDR3 has 13 residues. The CDR3 loop reads CASRDFSGYEQYF. CDR3 nucleotides: TGTGCCAGCAGGGACTTCTCCGGCTACGAGCAGTACTTC.

The count of this clone is one. The chain couples TRBV27 to TRBJ2-7; D is tentatively TRBD1 or TRBD2 (6 bases each). The germline V and J ends were trimmed by 8 bases and 2 bases, with 13 bases remaining between them. In germline, CDR1 is MNHEY, CDR2 SMNVEV (reference sequence). The CDR3 totals 13 residues. The CDR3 region is CASANGGPYEQYF. CDR3 DNA: TGTGCCAGCGCCAACGGGGGCCCCTACGAGCAGTACTTC.

The chain links TRBV4-3 to TRBJ1-1; D not resolved. The ends were cut back, 2 bases at V and 0 bases at J, with 10 bases in the middle. The CDR3 has 15 residues. Germline V gene sequence: CDR1 LGHNA, CDR2 YSLEER. The CDR3 sequence: CASSQLISMNTEAFF. CDR3 DNA sequence: TGCGCCAGCAGCCAATTGATCAGTATGAACACTGAAGCTTTCTTT.

With respect to this clone: Different DNA sequences within this sample yield the same CDR3. This CDR3 reads CASSLTGDEQFF. The CDR3 nucleotides are TGTGCCAGCAGCTTAACAGGGGACGAGCAGTTCTTC. The chain combines TRBV7-9 with TRBJ2-1; 7 bases agree with TRBD1. Per the germline V gene, CDR1 is SEHNR and CDR2 is FQNEAQ (reference sequence). V was clipped by 2 bases and J by 10 bases; unmatched bases: 2. The CDR3 has 12 amino acids. Full variable domain (outside the CDR3, taken from reference TRBV7-9 and TRBJ2-1): DTGVSQNPRHKITKRGQNVTFRCDPISEHNRLYWYRQTLGQGPEFLTYFQNEAQLEKSRLLSDRFSAERPKGSFSTLEIQRTEQGDSAMYLCASSLTGDEQFFGPGTRLTVL.

The chain joins TRBV7-9 to TRBJ2-1; either TRBD1 or TRBD2 may fit D (5 bases each). Germline V gene data show CDR1 as SEHNR and CDR2 as FQNEAQ (reference sequence). V gave up 5 bases and J gave up 4 bases, with 24 bases separating them. The CDR3 runs to 18 residues. This chain's CDR3 is CASSPSVVGVTSYNEQFF. The CDR3 nucleotides are TGTGCCAGCAGCCCATCCGTGGTGGGGGTAACTTCGTACAATGAGCAGTTCTTC.

For the CDR3, the DNA is TGTGCCAGCAGCAGGGGACAGGGCGCTGAAGCTTTCTTT. This encodes CASSRGQGAEAFF. J is TRBJ1-1 and V is TRBV13, with TRBD1 matching over 9 bases. With V trimmed by 5 bases and J by 6 bases, 4 bases remained unmatched. The CDR3 has 13 amino acids. Germline CDR1 and CDR2: PRHDT and FYEKMQ (reference sequence).

This sequence joins TRBV9 and TRBJ2-3, with TRBD1 identical over 9 bases. CDR1 SGDLS and CDR2 YYNGEE come from the germline V gene. The V and J ends lost 0 bases and 2 bases, in that order; junction bases with no gene match: 4. This CDR3 is built from 16 residues. This CDR3 reads CASSVGTGEITDTQYF. CDR3 DNA sequence: TGTGCCAGCAGCGTAGGGACAGGGGAAATCACAGATACGCAGTATTTT.

The chain recombines TRBV23-1 with TRBJ2-2; 16 bases are a match to TRBD2. TRBV23-1 is classed as an ORF, of uncertain function. The CDR3 consists of 20 residues. Trimming took 3 bases from V and 4 from J; bases not matched to a gene: 11. The DNA of the CDR3 is TGCGCCAGCAGTCACGCCGTGGCGGGGACTAGCGGGAGGGGCACCGGGGAGCTGTTTTTT. Its protein is CASSHAVAGTSGRGTGELFF.

The genes are TRBV6-1 and TRBJ1-5; D remains ambiguous. With 1 base removed from V and 9 bases from J, the gap between germline ends came to 13 bases. CDR3 length equals 14 residues. Germline CDR1 MNHNS, CDR2 SASEGT. The CDR3 DNA sequence: TGTGCCAGCAGTGAAGTACGGCCGGATGGGCCCCAGCATTTT. Its protein product is CASSEVRPDGPQHF.